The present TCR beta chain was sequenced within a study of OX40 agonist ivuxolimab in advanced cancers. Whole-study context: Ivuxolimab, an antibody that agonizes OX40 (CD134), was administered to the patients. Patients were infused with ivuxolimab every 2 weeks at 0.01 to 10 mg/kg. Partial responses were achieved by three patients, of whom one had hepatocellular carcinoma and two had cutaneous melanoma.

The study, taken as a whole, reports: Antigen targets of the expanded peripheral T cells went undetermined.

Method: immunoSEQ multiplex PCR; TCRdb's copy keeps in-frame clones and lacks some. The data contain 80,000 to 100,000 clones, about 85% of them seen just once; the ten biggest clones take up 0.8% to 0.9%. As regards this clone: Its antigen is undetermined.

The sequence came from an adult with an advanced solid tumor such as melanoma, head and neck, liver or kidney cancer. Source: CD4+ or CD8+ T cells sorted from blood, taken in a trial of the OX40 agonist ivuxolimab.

The CDR3 sequence: CASSLLRGAFF. The CDR3 coding sequence is TGTGCCAGCAGCTTACTACGAGGGGCTTTCTTT. The chain couples TRBV11-2 to TRBJ1-1; D unclear. V was clipped by 2 bases and J by 11 bases, with 9 bases between them. This CDR3 has 11 residues. Germline CDR1 is SGHAT and CDR2 is FQNNGV.